This paragraph reports one TCR beta chain. Its target is not known. These data come from a study of OX40 agonist ivuxolimab in advanced cancers. Whole-study context: The dose-escalation group included hepatocellular carcinoma, melanoma, renal cell carcinoma and head and neck cancer. Study outcomes and limitations: The antigen specificity of the peripheral T cells (those that were expanded) was not determined. There was clonal expansion of CD4+ and CD8+ blood T cells by week 6 at 0.1 to 3.0 mg/kg. Clonal expansion was among the lowest in partial responders at 0.1-3.0 mg/kg, especially CD8+.

Sequenced by immunoSEQ multiplex PCR; TCRdb stores in-frame clones only, minus some. The table records some 86,000 clones, about 90% of them present only once. Germline assignment: CDR1 DFQATT and CDR2 SNEGSKA (reference sequence). This CDR3 contains 11 residues. Trimming removed 6 bases at V and 5 bases at J, with 10 bases between. The chain combines TRBV20-1 with TRBJ1-2, with a tentative D call TRBD1 (5 bases). The input for sequencing was CD4+ or CD8+ T cells sorted from blood, taken in a trial of the OX40 agonist ivuxolimab. This TCR was recovered from an adult with an advanced solid tumor such as melanoma, head and neck, liver or kidney cancer. The CDR3 nucleotides read TGCAGTGCATTTCAGGGTTATGGCTACACCTTC. Translation gives CSAFQGYGYTF.